These 21 T cell receptor beta chains came from one sample sequenced in a study of CD8 T cells in ankylosing spondylitis. TCRdb reanalysed the 5' RACE reads using MiXCR and keeps one entry per CDR3 protein. Altogether 150,000 to 200,000 distinct CDR3 sequences are present, roughly 13% being singletons, with the ten largest covering more than 9.5%. Specimen: blood, either unsorted or a sorted T cell fraction (not recorded which). Receptors originate from a female donor with ankylosing spondylitis or in good health (not recorded which).

V and J are TRBV15 and TRBJ2-2, with a weak D call TRBD2 (7 bases). Germline CDR1 LNHNV, CDR2 YYDKDF (reference sequence). The CDR3 has 15 amino acids. The V gene lost 6 bases and the J gene lost 3 bases, with 14 bases spanning the gap. CDR3 nucleotides: TGTGCCACCAGGCTAGGGGGGGAACACACCGGGGAGCTGTTTTTT. Its protein is CATRLGGEHTGELFF.

This clonotype was seen many times. This rearrangement joins TRBV4-3 to TRBJ2-7, with a possible D match to TRBD2 (6 bases). V lost 6 bases to trimming and J lost 4 bases, with 13 bases between them. Germline V gene lookup returns CDR1 LGHNA and CDR2 YSLEER. The CDR3 has 13 residues. CDR3 nucleotides: TGCGCCAGCAGTCACGGGACTGAGTACGAGCAGTACTTC. Its translation is CASSHGTEYEQYF.

The sample holds many counts of this clonotype. The chain's CDR3 is CAITNSPGLAGGERYNEQFF. The CDR3 DNA is TGTGCCATCACAAACTCACCGGGACTAGCGGGAGGGGAACGCTACAATGAGCAGTTCTTC. This sequence joins TRBV10-3 and TRBJ2-1, with 16 bases aligning to TRBD2. V lost 7 bases and J lost 3; bases outside the gene matches: 15. The CDR3 extends over 20 amino acids. In germline, CDR1 is ENHRY, CDR2 SYGVKD.

The chain joins TRBV15 to TRBJ2-5; TRBD1 matches 8 bases. V lost 3 bases to trimming and J lost 1 base; unmatched junction nucleotides: 1. CDR1 is LNHNV, CDR2 YYDKDF, per germline (reference sequence). The CDR3 consists of 14 residues. DNA of the CDR3: TGTGCCACCAGCAGGGACAGGGCCCAAGAGACCCAGTACTTC. Translation gives CATSRDRAQETQYF.

The chain couples TRBV19 to TRBJ2-5; D is possibly TRBD1 (5 bases). CDR1 LNHDA and CDR2 SQIVND come from the germline V gene (reference sequence). Trimming left V 2 bases short and J 7 bases short, with 11 bases between. The CDR3 covers 13 residues. CDR3 sequence (DNA): TGTGCCAGTAGTATAACAGGCCAAACGACCCAGTACTTC. It translates to CASSITGQTTQYF.

This clonotype appeared many times. The V and J genes are TRBV7-9 and TRBJ2-3, with D possibly TRBD2 on 6 matching bases. Germline V gives CDR1 SEHNR, CDR2 FQNEAQ (reference sequence). V dropped 5 bases and J dropped 9 bases, with 15 bases sitting between them. The CDR3 totals 13 residues. The chain's CDR3 is CASSATEGRTQYF. CDR3 nucleotides: TGTGCCAGCAGCGCCACCGAAGGGAGGACGCAGTATTTT.

This clonotype has ten or more counts. One end of the junction varies from germline; a read error may be responsible. V is TRBV7-7 and J is TRBJ2-1; unclear D gene. This CDR3 has 15 residues. From germline, CDR1 is SSHAT and CDR2 FNYEAQ (reference sequence). The chain's CDR3 is CASSPSLGSWNEQFF. DNA of the CDR3: TGTGCTAGCAGCCCAAGTCTAGGCTCGTGGAATGAGCAGTTCTTC.

This chain connects TRBV6-2 or TRBV6-3 to TRBJ1-1; weak D call: TRBD1 (6 bases). Germline V gives CDR1 MNHEY, CDR2 SVGEGT. This CDR3 region has 11 residues. V was clipped by 6 bases and J by 10 bases, with 12 bases between them. CDR3 region: CASSKNRVAFF. The CDR3 DNA follows: TGTGCCAGCAGCAAAAACAGGGTAGCTTTCTTT.

This clonotype was found many times. V and J are TRBV4-3 and TRBJ1-6; D is possibly TRBD1 (6 bases). This CDR3 spans 16 amino acids. V was clipped by 0 bases and J by 3 bases, with 9 bases between them. Germline CDR1 reads LGHNA; CDR2 reads YSLEER. The CDR3 DNA is TGCGCCAGCAGCCAAGATAGGGACATCTATAATTCACCCCTCCACTTT. The encoded protein is CASSQDRDIYNSPLHF.

This clonotype was observed many times. The chain has TRBV19 and TRBJ2-7; 8 bases are a match to TRBD2. CDR3 size: 15 residues. V gave up 6 bases and J gave up 0 bases; unmatched junction bases: 7. Germline loops: CDR1 LNHDA, CDR2 SQIVND (reference sequence). CDR3 nucleotides: TGTGCCAGTAGGGCTAGCGGGTTTAGCTCCTACGAGCAGTACTTC. Protein: CASRASGFSSYEQYF.

This clonotype was recorded at least ten times. The V gene is TRBV20-1, the J gene TRBJ2-1; no clear D gene. Trimming removed 0 bases at V and 5 bases at J, with 8 bases between. This CDR3 contains 13 residues. The germline gives CDR1 DFQATT, CDR2 SNEGSKA (reference sequence). This chain's CDR3 is CSARDRLHNEQFF. The CDR3 region has the DNA TGCAGTGCTAGAGATCGACTTCACAATGAGCAGTTCTTC.

The genes are TRBV28 and TRBJ2-7; a possible D gene is TRBD1 (6 bases). Germline CDR1 MDHEN, CDR2 SYDVKM. The CDR3 contains 14 residues. V lost 6 bases and J 5 bases, leaving 17 bases between the germline ends. CDR3 DNA: TGTGCCAGCAGAAGTACAGGGTTAAGCCACGAGCAGTACTTC. Translating gives CASRSTGLSHEQYF.

This chain connects TRBV5-1 to TRBJ2-2; unclear D gene. V was pared by 2 bases and J by 3 bases, with 5 bases between. The CDR3 covers 13 residues. The germline V gene has CDR1 SGHRS and CDR2 YFSETQ. CDR3 protein: CASSLDHTGELFF. The CDR3 coding sequence is TGCGCCAGCAGCTTAGATCACACCGGGGAGCTGTTTTTT.

This clonotype came up many times. The chain carries TRBV7-2 and TRBJ2-7, with 7 bases that match TRBD2. The V gene end was trimmed by 0 bases and the J gene end by 4 bases; junction bases not matched to a gene: 3. Germline CDR1 SGHTA, CDR2 FQGNSA. The CDR3 is 14 amino acids. The CDR3, as DNA: TGTGCCAGCAGCTTAGCGGGAGGGGTTTACGAGCAGTACTTC. Residues: CASSLAGGVYEQYF.

The chain couples TRBV2 to TRBJ2-7; D is possibly TRBD1 or TRBD2 (6 bases each). The germline V and J ends were trimmed by 6 bases and 5 bases, with 17 bases remaining between them. This CDR3 contains 14 residues. Germline CDR1 is SNHLY and CDR2 is FYNNEI. The CDR3 loop reads CASREGQRTDEQYF. The CDR3 nucleotides are TGTGCCAGCAGGGAGGGACAAAGGACCGACGAGCAGTACTTC.

At least ten counts were recorded for this clonotype. The V and J genes are TRBV10-3 and TRBJ2-7; D is ambiguous. In germline, CDR1 is ENHRY, CDR2 SYGVKD. V was cut by 4 bases and J by 3 bases, with 7 bases left in between. This CDR3 spans 12 amino acids. The CDR3, as DNA: TGTGCCATCAGTGGCCACTACTACGAGCAGTACTTC. Translated, it gives CAISGHYYEQYF.

This clonotype was picked up many times. The chain joins TRBV5-1 to TRBJ2-5; no reliable D call. The CDR3 consists of 13 residues. Germline CDR1 reads SGHRS; CDR2 reads YFSETQ. Trimming cost V 1 base and J 5 bases, with 9 bases left between them. The CDR3 loop reads CASSLSLLETQYF. The DNA of the CDR3 is TGCGCCAGCAGCTTGTCGCTTTTGGAGACCCAGTACTTC.

This chain links TRBV25-1 with TRBJ1-1, with TRBD1 matching over 8 bases. CDR3 size: 16 residues. The junction had 8 bases not matched to a gene; V was cut back by 4 bases and J by 1 base. The germline gives CDR1 MGHDK, CDR2 SYGVNS. The CDR3: CASSGSRGRGNTEAFF. CDR3 nucleotides: TGTGCCAGCAGTGGTAGCAGGGGGCGTGGGAACACTGAAGCTTTCTTT.

As for this clonotype: One junction end disagrees with the germline gene, perhaps due to a read error. This sequence joins TRBV20-1 and TRBJ2-7; TRBD2 aligns across 12 bases. CDR3 length: 14 residues. CDR1 is DFQATT and CDR2 is SNEGSKA in the germline V gene (reference sequence). CDR3 sequence (DNA): TGCAGTGCGTGGACTAGCGGGAACTCCTACGAGCAGTGCTTC. Translated: CSAWTSGNSYEQCF.

The CDR3, as DNA: TGTGCCAGCAGCCCCATCGGAAGTGCGGGAGCAGATACGCAGTATTTT. It is translated as CASSPIGSAGADTQYF. This chain links TRBV27 with TRBJ2-3, with 7 bases matching TRBD2. CDR1 and CDR2 (germline): MNHEY, SMNVEV (reference sequence). V shed 6 bases and J 4 bases; nucleotides not matched to a gene: 13. The CDR3 contains 16 residues.

This clonotype was counted at least ten times. The gene calls are TRBV6-1 and TRBJ2-7; unclear D gene. V dropped 2 bases and J dropped 7 bases, with 6 bases sitting between them. The CDR3 loop spans 11 amino acids. CDR1 is MNHNS, CDR2 SASEGT, per germline. CDR3 sequence: CASSEWWEQYF. The CDR3 DNA reads TGTGCCAGCAGTGAATGGTGGGAGCAGTACTTC.